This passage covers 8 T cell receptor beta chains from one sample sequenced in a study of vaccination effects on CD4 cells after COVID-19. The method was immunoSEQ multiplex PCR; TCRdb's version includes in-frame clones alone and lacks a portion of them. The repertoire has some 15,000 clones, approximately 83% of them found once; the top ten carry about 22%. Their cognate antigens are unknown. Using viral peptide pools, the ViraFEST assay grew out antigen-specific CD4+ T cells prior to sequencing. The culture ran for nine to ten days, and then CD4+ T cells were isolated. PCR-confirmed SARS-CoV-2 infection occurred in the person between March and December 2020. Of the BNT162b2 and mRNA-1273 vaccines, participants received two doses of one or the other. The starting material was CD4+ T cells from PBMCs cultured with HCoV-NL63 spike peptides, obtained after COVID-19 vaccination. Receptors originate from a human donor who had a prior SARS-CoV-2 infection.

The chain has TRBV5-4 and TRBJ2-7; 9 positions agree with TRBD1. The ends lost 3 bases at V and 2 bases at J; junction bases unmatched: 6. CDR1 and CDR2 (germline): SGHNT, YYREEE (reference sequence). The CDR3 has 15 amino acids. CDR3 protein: CASSSTGTGTYEQYF. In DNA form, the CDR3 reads TGTGCCAGCAGCTCAACCGGGACAGGGACCTACGAGCAGTACTTC.

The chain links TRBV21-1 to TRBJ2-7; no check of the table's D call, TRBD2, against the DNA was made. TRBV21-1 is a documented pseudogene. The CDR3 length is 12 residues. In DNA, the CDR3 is TGTGCCAGCGGACCCGGGGCCTACGAGCAGTACTTC. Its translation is CASGPGAYEQYF.

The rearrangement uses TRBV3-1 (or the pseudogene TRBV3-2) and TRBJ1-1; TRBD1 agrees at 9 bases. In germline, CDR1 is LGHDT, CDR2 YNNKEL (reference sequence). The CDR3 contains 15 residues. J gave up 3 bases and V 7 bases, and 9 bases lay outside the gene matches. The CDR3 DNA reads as TGTGCCAGCACCAAAACAGGGGGCCCAGACACTGAAGCTTTCTTT. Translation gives CASTKTGGPDTEAFF.

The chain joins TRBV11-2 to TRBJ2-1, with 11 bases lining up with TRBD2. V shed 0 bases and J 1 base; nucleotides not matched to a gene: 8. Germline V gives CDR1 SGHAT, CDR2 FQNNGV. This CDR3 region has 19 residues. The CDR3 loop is CASSLEGASGGRSYNEQFF. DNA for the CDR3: TGTGCCAGCAGCTTAGAGGGGGCTAGCGGGGGGCGTTCCTACAATGAGCAGTTCTTC.

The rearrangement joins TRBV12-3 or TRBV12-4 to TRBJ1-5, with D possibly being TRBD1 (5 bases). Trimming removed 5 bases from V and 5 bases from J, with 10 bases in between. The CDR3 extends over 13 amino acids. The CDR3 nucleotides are TGTGCCAGCAGTAAGACAGAGTATCAGCCCCAGCATTTT. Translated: CASSKTEYQPQHF.

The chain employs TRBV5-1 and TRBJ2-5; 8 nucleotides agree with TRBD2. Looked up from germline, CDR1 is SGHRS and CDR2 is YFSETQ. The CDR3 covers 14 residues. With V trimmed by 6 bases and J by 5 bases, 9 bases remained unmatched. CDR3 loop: CASNGGGRSETQYF. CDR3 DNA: TGCGCCAGCAACGGGGGGGGACGTTCGGAGACCCAGTACTTC.

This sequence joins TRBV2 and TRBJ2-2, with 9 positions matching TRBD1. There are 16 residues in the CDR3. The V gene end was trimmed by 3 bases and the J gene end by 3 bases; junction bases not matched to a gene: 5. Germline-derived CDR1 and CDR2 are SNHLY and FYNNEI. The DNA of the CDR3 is TGTGCCAGCAGTGAGTTTGGGACAGGGCACACCGGGGAGCTGTTTTTT. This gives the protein CASSEFGTGHTGELFF.

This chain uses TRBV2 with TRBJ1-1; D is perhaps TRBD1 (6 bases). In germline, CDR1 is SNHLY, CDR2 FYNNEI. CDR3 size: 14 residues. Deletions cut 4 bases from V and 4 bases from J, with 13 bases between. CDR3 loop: CASSVHREGTEAFF. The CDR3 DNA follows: TGTGCCAGCAGTGTCCACAGGGAGGGCACTGAAGCTTTCTTT. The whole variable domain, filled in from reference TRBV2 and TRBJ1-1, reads EPEVTQTPSHQVTQMGQEVILRCVPISNHLYFYWYRQILGQKVEFLVSFYNNEISEKSEIFDDQFSVERPDGSNFTLKIRSTKLEDSAMYFCASSVHREGTEAFFGQGTRLTVV.